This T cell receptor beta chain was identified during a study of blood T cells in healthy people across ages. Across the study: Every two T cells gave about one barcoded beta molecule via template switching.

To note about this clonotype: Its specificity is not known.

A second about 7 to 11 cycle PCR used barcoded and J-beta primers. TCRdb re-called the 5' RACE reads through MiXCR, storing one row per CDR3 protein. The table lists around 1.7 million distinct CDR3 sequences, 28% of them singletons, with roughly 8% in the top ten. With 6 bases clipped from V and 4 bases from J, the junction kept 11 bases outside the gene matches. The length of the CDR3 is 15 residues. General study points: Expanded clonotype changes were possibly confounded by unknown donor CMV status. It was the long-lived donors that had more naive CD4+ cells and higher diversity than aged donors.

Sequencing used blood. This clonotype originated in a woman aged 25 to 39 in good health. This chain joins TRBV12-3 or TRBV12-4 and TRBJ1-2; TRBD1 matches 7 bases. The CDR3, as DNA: TGTGCCAGCAGCTCACCCAGACAGGGAAGCTATGGCTACACCTTC. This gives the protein CASSSPRQGSYGYTF.